This entry lists 32 T cell receptor beta chains sequenced from one sample in a study of OX40 agonist ivuxolimab in advanced cancers. Libraries were prepared by immunoSEQ multiplex PCR; TCRdb keeps only in-frame clonotypes and omits some of them. The sample records approximately 53,000 clones, 80% to 95% being singletons. The sequencing here drew on CD4+ or CD8+ T cells sorted from blood, taken in a trial of the OX40 agonist ivuxolimab. These receptors all come from an adult with an advanced solid tumor such as melanoma, head and neck, liver or kidney cancer.

The chain recombines TRBV11-3 with TRBJ1-2; 9 nucleotides agree with TRBD1. The CDR3 is 15 residues long. The ends lost 1 base at V and 4 bases at J; junction bases unmatched: 4. Germline-derived CDR1 and CDR2 are SGHNT and YENEEA. The CDR3 DNA sequence: TGTGCCAGCAGCTTAGTGACAGGGGGTGGCTATGGCTACACCTTC. Amino acid sequence: CASSLVTGGGYGYTF.

J is TRBJ1-2 and V is TRBV29-1, with D tentatively TRBD1 (5 bases). V shed 2 bases and J shed 3 bases, with 7 bases lying between them. Germline CDR1 SQVTM, CDR2 ANQGSEA. The CDR3 is made up of 12 amino acids. The CDR3 region has the DNA TGCAGCGTTGAAAACAGGCACTATGGCTACACCTTC. Translating gives CSVENRHYGYTF.

The V call is TRBV14, the J call TRBJ1-1; no clear D gene. This CDR3 is 12 amino acids long. Germline CDR1 is SGHDN and CDR2 is FVKESK. The V end was cut by 1 base, the J end by 7 bases, with 7 bases between. The CDR3 coding sequence is TGTGCCAGCAGCCAAGTGAGCAGTGAAGCTTTCTTT. Translating it yields CASSQVSSEAFF.

The chain is built from TRBV11-2 and TRBJ2-7; tentatively, D is TRBD2 (6 bases). The CDR3 is 13 residues long. In germline, CDR1 is SGHAT, CDR2 FQNNGV. V was trimmed by 5 bases and J by 4 bases, leaving 12 bases between them. In DNA, the CDR3 is TGTGCCAGCAGCGGTCGACTAGAATACGAGCAGTACTTC. It translates to CASSGRLEYEQYF. The whole variable domain, filled in from reference TRBV11-2 and TRBJ2-7, reads EAGVAQSPRYKIIEKRQSVAFWCNPISGHATLYWYQQILGQGPKLLIQFQNNGVVDDSQLPKDRFSAERLKGVDSTLKIQPAKLEDSAVYLCASSGRLEYEQYFGPGTRLTVT.

The chain recombines TRBV27 with TRBJ2-7; TRBD2 is a possible D gene (6 bases). Germline loops: CDR1 MNHEY, CDR2 SMNVEV (reference sequence). V gave up 2 bases and J gave up 1 base, with 6 bases separating them. CDR3 length equals 13 residues. As DNA, the CDR3 is TGTGCCAGCAGTTTAGGGAGGTCCTACGAGCAGTACTTC. It encodes CASSLGRSYEQYF.

The chain carries TRBV5-8 and TRBJ1-2, with 8 bases lining up with TRBD1. The CDR3 contains 17 residues. V lost 3 bases to trimming and J lost 4 bases; unmatched junction nucleotides: 14. The germline gives CDR1 SGHTS, CDR2 YDEGEE. CDR3 coding DNA: TGTGCCAGCAGCTCGCAGGGGGCTAATGTAGGAATCTATGGCTACACCTTC. Amino acid sequence: CASSSQGANVGIYGYTF.

CDR3 in amino acids: CASSPRDGTEAFF. CDR3 in DNA: TGTGCCAGCAGCCCGCGGGACGGGACTGAAGCTTTCTTT. J is TRBJ1-1 and V is TRBV11-2; tentative D call: TRBD1 (5 bases). V was clipped by 5 bases and J by 5 bases, with 12 bases between them. This CDR3 contains 13 residues. CDR1 is SGHAT, CDR2 FQNNGV, per germline. Looking up the rest from reference TRBV11-2 and TRBJ1-1 gives the full variable domain: EAGVAQSPRYKIIEKRQSVAFWCNPISGHATLYWYQQILGQGPKLLIQFQNNGVVDDSQLPKDRFSAERLKGVDSTLKIQPAKLEDSAVYLCASSPRDGTEAFFGQGTRLTVV.

V is TRBV4-3 and J is TRBJ1-4; 9 nucleotides match TRBD1. This CDR3 is built from 14 residues. Germline CDR1 LGHNA, CDR2 YSLEER. V lost 4 bases to trimming and J lost 7 bases; unmatched junction nucleotides: 4. CDR3 sequence reads: CASSLGTGLEKLFF. The CDR3 DNA sequence: TGCGCCAGCAGCCTCGGGACAGGGCTTGAAAAACTGTTTTTT.

The chain employs TRBV6-1 and TRBJ2-3; 8 bases agree with TRBD1. Germline V gene data show CDR1 as MNHNS and CDR2 as SASEGT. V dropped 1 base and J dropped 1; count of bases not matched to a gene: 1. The CDR3 has 15 amino acids. The CDR3 nucleotides are TGTGCCAGCAGTGAAGAGACAGGGGGCACAGATACGCAGTATTTT. This translates into CASSEETGGTDTQYF.

V usage is TRBV28 and J usage is TRBJ2-3, with D unresolved. Per germline, CDR1 MDHEN and CDR2 SYDVKM. Trimming stripped 3 bases from V and 2 bases from J, with 12 bases between. The CDR3 covers 15 residues. The CDR3 here is CASSLLSRITDTQYF. The CDR3 DNA reads TGTGCCAGCAGTTTGTTATCCAGAATCACAGATACGCAGTATTTT.

This chain links TRBV7-8 with TRBJ1-2; 8 bases are shared with TRBD1. CDR3 length: 18 residues. Germline CDR1 SGHVS, CDR2 FQNEAQ. The trim removed 7 bases at V and 2 bases at J, leaving 18 bases unmatched. In nucleotides, the CDR3 is TGTGCCAGCACCCCCCGAAGTGTCGGGACAGGCCCGAACTATGGCTACACCTTC. Its protein product is CASTPRSVGTGPNYGYTF.

The genes are TRBV6-1 and TRBJ2-5, with TRBD1 matching 7 bases. This CDR3 comprises 15 residues. Germline lookup yields CDR1 MNHNS and CDR2 SASEGT. Germline trimming cut 3 bases from V and 2 bases from J; bases unmatched to any gene: 6. CDR3: CASSDQRDRQETQYF. DNA for the CDR3: TGTGCCAGCAGTGACCAACGGGACAGACAAGAGACCCAGTACTTC.

The genes are TRBV21-1 and TRBJ1-1; the D call TRBD1 from the table was never checked on the DNA. TRBV21-1 constitutes a pseudogene. The CDR3 sequence is 16 residues long. CDR3 nucleotides: TGTGCCAGCAGCCACCGGGACAGGGTTTTTTACACTGAAGCTTTCTTT. Its translation: CASSHRDRVFYTEAFF.

The rearrangement joins TRBV30 to TRBJ1-3; D is undetermined. This CDR3 region has 13 residues. Germline CDR1 and CDR2: GTSNPN and SVGIG (reference sequence). The V gene lost 0 bases and the J gene lost 4 bases, with 7 bases spanning the gap. CDR3 DNA sequence: TGTGCCTGGAGTGTATTAGCCGGAAACACCATATATTTT. Its translation is CAWSVLAGNTIYF.

This chain connects TRBV9 to TRBJ2-3; 7 bases align to TRBD2. The J segment lost 2 bases and the V segment lost 4 bases, leaving 7 bases of the junction unmatched. Per the germline V gene, CDR1 is SGDLS and CDR2 is YYNGEE. This CDR3 has 15 amino acids. In DNA, the CDR3 is TGTGCCAGCAGCCCCGGACTAGGAATCACAGATACGCAGTATTTT. Protein sequence: CASSPGLGITDTQYF. Filled out from reference TRBV9 and TRBJ2-3, the complete variable domain reads DSGVTQTPKHLITATGQRVTLRCSPRSGDLSVYWYQQSLDQGLQFLIQYYNGEERAKGNILERFSAQQFPDLHSELNLSSLELGDSALYFCASSPGLGITDTQYFGPGTRLTVL.

As DNA, the CDR3 is TGTGCCAGTGAGGGTAGCGGATCCTACGAGCAGTACTTC. This translates into CASEGSGSYEQYF. J is TRBJ2-7 and V is TRBV19; D perhaps matches TRBD2 (6 bases). Trimming pared 8 bases from V and 1 base from J, leaving 12 bases between. The length of the CDR3 is 13 residues. Germline V CDR1 and CDR2: LNHDA, SQIVND (reference sequence).

The chain recombines TRBV11-2 with TRBJ2-7; D ambiguous. This CDR3 is 16 amino acids long. V lost 3 bases, J lost 4 bases, and 19 bases lay in between. Germline CDR1 and CDR2: SGHAT and FQNNGV. The CDR3 spells CASSFEAGWAAYEQYF. The CDR3 coding sequence is TGTGCCAGCAGCTTCGAGGCAGGCTGGGCAGCTTACGAGCAGTACTTC.

This clone has a single count. This chain joins TRBV7-9 and TRBJ2-7, with D possibly being TRBD1 or TRBD2 (5 bases each). The CDR3 totals 13 residues. CDR1 and CDR2 (germline): SEHNR, FQNEAQ (reference sequence). Trimming stripped 3 bases from V and 3 bases from J, with 9 bases between. The CDR3 bases are TGTGCCAGCAGCTTGGGACGGATCTACGAGCAGTACTTC. It is translated as CASSLGRIYEQYF.

The CDR3 DNA follows: TGCAGCGTTACCGACAGCTACGAGCAGTACTTC. This translates into CSVTDSYEQYF. The chain is built from TRBV29-1 and TRBJ2-7, with D maybe TRBD1 (5 bases). With 5 bases removed from V and 3 bases from J, the gap between germline ends came to 8 bases. Germline V gene data show CDR1 as SQVTM and CDR2 as ANQGSEA. This CDR3 has 11 residues.

The chain joins TRBV19 to TRBJ1-5, with D unresolved. The CDR3 length is 12 residues. V lost 7 bases, J lost 9 bases, and 13 bases lay in between. Germline values: CDR1 LNHDA, CDR2 SQIVND (reference sequence). CDR3 sequence reads: CASTHGQWPQHF. As DNA, the CDR3 is TGTGCCAGTACCCATGGCCAATGGCCCCAGCATTTT.

The chain links TRBV7-9 to TRBJ1-5; no reliable D call. CDR3 length equals 13 residues. The ends were cut back, 5 bases at V and 0 bases at J, with 5 bases in the middle. Germline lookup yields CDR1 SEHNR and CDR2 FQNEAQ (reference sequence). The CDR3, as DNA: TGTGCCAGCAGCCGGTATAGCAATCAGCCCCAGCATTTT. Translation gives CASSRYSNQPQHF.

This clone was detected only once. The chain links TRBV5-4 to TRBJ2-5; 14 bases line up with TRBD2. Germline V gene sequence: CDR1 SGHNT, CDR2 YYREEE (reference sequence). V lost 3 bases to trimming and J lost 4 bases; unmatched junction nucleotides: 2. This CDR3 contains 15 residues. CDR3 region: CASSSGLAGGETQYF. The DNA of the CDR3 is TGTGCCAGCAGCTCTGGACTAGCGGGAGGAGAGACCCAGTACTTC.

This chain uses TRBV11-2 with TRBJ2-1; the match to TRBD2 covers 7 bases. The CDR3 is made up of 13 amino acids. Germline assignment: CDR1 SGHAT and CDR2 FQNNGV. V lost 9 bases to trimming and J lost 3 bases; unmatched junction nucleotides: 5. CDR3 nucleotides: TGTGCCAGTTTAGAGCGGGACTACAATGAGCAGTTCTTC. It is translated as CASLERDYNEQFF. The complete variable domain, with remaining parts taken from reference TRBV11-2 and TRBJ2-1, reads EAGVAQSPRYKIIEKRQSVAFWCNPISGHATLYWYQQILGQGPKLLIQFQNNGVVDDSQLPKDRFSAERLKGVDSTLKIQPAKLEDSAVYLCASLERDYNEQFFGPGTRLTVL.

The chain recombines TRBV4-2 with TRBJ1-5; TRBD1 matches at 7 bases. Germline trimming cut 0 bases from V and 3 bases from J; bases unmatched to any gene: 2. The length of the CDR3 is 15 residues. Germline V gene lookup returns CDR1 LGHNA and CDR2 YNFKEQ. CDR3 region: CASSQETGYNQPQHF. As DNA, the CDR3 is TGTGCCAGCAGCCAAGAGACAGGGTACAATCAGCCCCAGCATTTT.

The chain carries TRBV19 and TRBJ1-5; D is possibly TRBD1 (5 bases). V was shortened by 0 bases and J by 0 bases, with 12 bases between the two germline ends. This CDR3 is built from 17 residues. Germline V gene lookup returns CDR1 LNHDA and CDR2 SQIVND (reference sequence). The CDR3 sequence: CASSIDLEQGSNQPQHF. CDR3 bases: TGTGCCAGTAGTATAGATCTGGAGCAGGGTAGCAATCAGCCCCAGCATTTT.

The genes are TRBV9 and TRBJ2-1; the match to TRBD2 covers 7 bases. This CDR3 contains 14 residues. From germline, CDR1 is SGDLS and CDR2 YYNGEE. The trim removed 3 bases at V and 8 bases at J, leaving 8 bases unmatched. The CDR3 bases are TGTGCCAGCAGCGCGGGAAGCGGGATTGATGAGCAGTTCTTC. Protein sequence: CASSAGSGIDEQFF.

The V call is TRBV27, the J call TRBJ2-2, with 7 bases lining up with TRBD1. There are 15 residues in the CDR3. V lost 5 bases to trimming and J lost 1 base; unmatched junction nucleotides: 4. CDR1 is MNHEY and CDR2 is SMNVEV in the germline V gene (reference sequence). The CDR3 protein is CASSQQGWNTGELFF. The CDR3 DNA is TGTGCCAGCAGTCAACAGGGGTGGAACACCGGGGAGCTGTTTTTT.

This chain joins TRBV11-2 and TRBJ2-3, with TRBD1 identical over 7 bases. Trimming took 3 bases from V and 1 from J; bases not matched to a gene: 7. From germline, CDR1 is SGHAT and CDR2 FQNNGV. The CDR3 is 16 residues long. CDR3 sequence: CASSFVSQGGTDTQYF. The CDR3 DNA is TGTGCCAGCAGCTTTGTTAGTCAGGGGGGCACAGATACGCAGTATTTT.

The V call is TRBV5-6, the J call TRBJ1-1, with D possibly matching TRBD1 (5 bases). The CDR3 is made up of 15 amino acids. Germline CDR1 SGHDT, CDR2 YYEEEE. V lost 4 bases to trimming and J lost 5 bases, with 18 bases between them. The CDR3 DNA is TGTGCCAGCAGCACCCCACGGGGGGATAGGACTGAAGCTTTCTTT. Its protein product is CASSTPRGDRTEAFF.

The gene calls are TRBV7-6 and TRBJ2-7; 8 positions agree with TRBD1. V was pared by 4 bases and J by 3 bases, with 2 bases of the junction left unmatched. The CDR3 is 13 amino acids. In germline, CDR1 is SGHVS, CDR2 FNYEAQ. In DNA, the CDR3 is TGTGCCAGCAGCTCGGGACAGGTCTACGAGCAGTACTTC. It translates to CASSSGQVYEQYF.

The V and J genes are TRBV11-2 and TRBJ2-7; 7 bases fit TRBD1. This CDR3 spans 18 amino acids. Trimming took 4 bases from V and 2 from J; bases not matched to a gene: 17. The germline V gene encodes CDR1 SGHAT and CDR2 FQNNGV. In DNA, the CDR3 is TGTGCCAGCAGCTCTACGTGGGGGTTACAGGGGAAAGCCTACGAGCAGTACTTC. This codes for CASSSTWGLQGKAYEQYF. The full variable domain, completed using reference TRBV11-2 and TRBJ2-7, is EAGVAQSPRYKIIEKRQSVAFWCNPISGHATLYWYQQILGQGPKLLIQFQNNGVVDDSQLPKDRFSAERLKGVDSTLKIQPAKLEDSAVYLCASSSTWGLQGKAYEQYFGPGTRLTVT.

As concerns this clone: At the DNA level, this CDR3 is encoded by other sequences in the same sample as well. The chain is built from TRBV5-6 and TRBJ2-7; 10 nucleotides line up with TRBD1. The germline V gene has CDR1 SGHDT and CDR2 YYEEEE. The junction had 6 bases not matched to a gene; V was cut back by 4 bases and J by 5 bases. This CDR3 region has 14 residues. Here the CDR3 DNA reads TGTGCCAGCAGCCTCGGGACAGGGGTACACGAGCAGTACTTC. This gives the protein CASSLGTGVHEQYF.